A selection of T cell receptor beta chains follows, all from one sample in a study of cytomegalovirus exposure and HLA in healthy donors. The method was immunoSEQ multiplex PCR; TCRdb's version includes in-frame clones alone and lacks a portion of them. The sample shows around 300,000 clones, just over 70% of them seen only once. What was sequenced was PBMCs. These receptors were taken from a female donor in good health and CMV-seronegative. Both conserved end residues are part of each CDR3. Fields, in order: clone size, D gene, V gene, CDR3 length, J gene, CDR3 protein, CDR3 DNA. A D gene is named only where the DNA matches it firmly. Part of the rows lack a size; the others show once, few, many or a class for expanded clones.

-	-	TRBV5-1	15	TRBJ1-4	CASSLAGVSNEKLFF	TGCGCCAGCAGCTTGGCAGGGGTCTCGAATGAAAAACTGTTTTTT
-	TRBD2	TRBV11-2	15	TRBJ2-5	CASSLGSGVGETQYF	TGTGCCAGCAGCTTGGGTAGCGGGGTAGGGGAGACCCAGTACTTC
few	-	TRBV10-2	12	TRBJ2-2	CASRPRAGELFF	TGCGCCAGCAGACCGAGGGCCGGGGAGCTGTTTTTT
once	-	TRBV27	17	TRBJ1-2	CASSLSIKPRGTYGYTF	TGTGCCAGCAGTTTATCGATAAAGCCCCGGGGGACCTATGGCTACACCTTC
-	TRBD1	TRBV13	17	TRBJ1-2	CASSFGQGRSFNYGYTF	TGTGCCAGCAGCTTCGGACAGGGGCGATCCTTTAACTATGGCTACACCTTC
-	TRBD2	TRBV11-2	15	TRBJ2-7	CASSPLAGGPYEQYF	TGTGCCAGCAGCCCCTTAGCGGGAGGGCCCTACGAGCAGTACTTC
-	TRBD1	TRBV19	15	TRBJ1-4	CASSRTGATNEKLFF	TGTGCCAGTAGTAGGACAGGAGCAACTAATGAAAAACTGTTTTTT
-	TRBD2	TRBV29-1	14	TRBJ2-5	CSAEEGGVQETQYF	TGCAGCGCCGAGGAGGGAGGGGTACAAGAGACCCAGTACTTC
few	TRBD1	TRBV10-3	11	TRBJ2-7	CAIRTGYEQYF	TGTGCCATCAGGACAGGGTACGAGCAGTACTTC
-	TRBD2	TRBV11-2	17	TRBJ2-2	CASSLESSGTGTGELFF	TGTGCCAGCAGCTTAGAATCTAGCGGGACGGGAACCGGGGAGCTGTTTTTT
once	-	TRBV4-1	13	TRBJ1-1	CASSQDRGTEAFF	TGCGCCAGCAGCCAAGACAGGGGCACTGAAGCTTTCTTT
-	-	TRBV6-6	13	TRBJ2-7	CASSGGFTYEQYF	TGTGCCAGCAGCGGAGGGTTTACCTACGAGCAGTACTTC
-	-	TRBV12-5	15	TRBJ1-4	CASGTYRRRNEKLFF	TGTGCTAGTGGTACTTACAGGAGACGGAATGAAAAACTGTTTTTT
-	TRBD1	TRBV18	14	TRBJ1-6	CASSPGTDNSPLHF	TGTGCCAGCTCACCGGGGACAGATAATTCACCCCTCCACTTT
-	-	TRBV6-1	15	TRBJ1-4	CAGGGAKATNEKLFF	TGTGCCGGTGGTGGGGCGAAAGCAACTAATGAAAAACTGTTTTTT
few	-	TRBV28	14	TRBJ1-1	CASSLNTMNTEAFF	TGTGCCAGCAGTCTGAACACCATGAACACTGAAGCTTTCTTT
-	-	TRBV6-5	15	TRBJ1-6	CASSYSTGYNSPLHF	TGTGCCAGCAGTTACTCTACAGGGTATAATTCACCCCTCCACTTT
-	TRBD2	TRBV7-6	16	TRBJ2-3	CASSAVTGRGGDTQYF	TGTGCCAGCAGCGCCGTGACAGGGCGGGGGGGGGATACGCAGTATTTT
-	TRBD1	TRBV19	16	TRBJ2-1	CASSIIGTGSGNEQFF	TGTGCCAGTAGTATAATCGGGACAGGGTCTGGAAATGAGCAGTTCTTC
once	-	TRBV7-9	13	TRBJ2-5	CSSSLGGEETQYF	TGTTCCAGCAGCTTAGGGGGGGAAGAGACCCAGTACTTC
-	TRBD1	TRBV9	15	TRBJ2-3	CASSVEQGAGDTQYF	TGTGCCAGCAGCGTAGAGCAGGGGGCGGGAGATACGCAGTATTTT
once	TRBD1	TRBV7-9	15	TRBJ2-5	CASSDRDRKAETQYF	TGTGCCAGCAGCGATAGGGACAGGAAGGCAGAGACCCAGTACTTC
-	TRBD2	TRBV6-1	15	TRBJ2-5	CASREAGGPQETQYF	TGTGCCAGCAGAGAAGCGGGAGGCCCCCAAGAGACCCAGTACTTC
-	-	TRBV19	14	TRBJ1-2	CASSISGTNYGYTF	TGTGCCAGTAGTATTTCAGGGACTAACTATGGCTACACCTTC
few	-	TRBV6-5	14	TRBJ1-4	CASRAGPGGEKLFF	TGTGCCAGCAGAGCCGGCCCGGGGGGTGAAAAACTGTTTTTT
-	TRBD1	TRBV7-2	15	TRBJ1-2	CASSLSGQGARGYTF	TGTGCCAGCAGCTTAAGTGGGCAGGGGGCGCGAGGCTACACCTTC
-	TRBD1	TRBV27	13	TRBJ1-2	CASSPGTGNGYTF	TGTGCCAGCAGTCCCGGGACAGGGAACGGCTACACCTTC
-	-	TRBV20-1	11	TRBJ2-7	CSALKYNEQYF	TGCAGTGCTCTAAAGTATAACGAGCAGTACTTC
-	-	TRBV6-5	15	TRBJ2-7	CASSYARGFSYEQHF	TGTGCCAGCAGTTACGCACGAGGATTCTCCTACGAGCAGCACTTC
-	TRBD2	TRBV11-1	15	TRBJ2-7	CASSSTSVGGNEQYF	TGTGCCAGCAGCTCGACCTCGGTGGGGGGGAACGAGCAGTACTTC
few	TRBD2	TRBV4-2	13	TRBJ2-7	CASSQETSNEQYF	TGTGCCAGCAGCCAAGAGACTAGCAACGAGCAGTACTTC
-	TRBD1	TRBV27	15	TRBJ1-1	CASSLGGQRNTEAFF	TGTGCCAGCAGTTTGGGGGGACAGCGAAACACTGAAGCTTTCTTT
-	TRBD2	TRBV7-9	15	TRBJ2-2	CASSLPRGEAGELFF	TGTGCCAGCAGCTTACCGCGGGGGGAGGCCGGGGAGCTGTTTTTT
-	TRBD2	TRBV27	15	TRBJ2-5	CASSLSGSRRETQYF	TGTGCCAGCAGTCTTAGCGGGAGCCGGCGGGAGACCCAGTACTTC
-	TRBD2	TRBV27	12	TRBJ2-7	CASSRLAGESYF	TGTGCCAGCAGTCGGCTAGCGGGAGAGTCGTACTTC
-	TRBD2	TRBV27	15	TRBJ2-7	CASSFQAGVSYEQYF	TGTGCCAGCAGTTTTCAAGCGGGAGTCTCCTACGAGCAGTACTTC
-	-	TRBV27	14	TRBJ1-1	CASTPRGGDTEAFF	TGTGCCAGCACCCCCCGAGGGGGGGACACTGAAGCTTTCTTT
-	TRBD2	TRBV9	16	TRBJ2-1	CASSVNSGSSYNEQFF	TGTGCCAGCAGCGTGAATAGCGGGAGCTCCTACAATGAGCAGTTCTTC
few	-	TRBV5-1	16	TRBJ2-7	CASSLAPGAGSYEQYF	TGCGCCAGCAGCTTGGCCCCGGGAGCGGGCTCCTACGAGCAGTACTTC
-	TRBD1	TRBV7-9	16	TRBJ1-3	CASSLTLTGVGNTIYF	TGTGCCAGCAGCTTAACCCTAACAGGGGTTGGAAACACCATATATTTT
-	-	TRBV7-9	16	TRBJ1-3	CASSLGRGVAGNTIYF	TGTGCCAGCAGCTTAGGGAGGGGAGTAGCTGGAAACACCATATATTTT
-	TRBD1	TRBV5-1	14	TRBJ2-7	CASSSGQVDYEQYF	TGCGCCAGCAGCTCTGGACAGGTAGATTACGAGCAGTACTTC
-	TRBD2	TRBV27	16	TRBJ2-1	CASSLYGGRTYNEQFF	TGTGCCAGCAGTTTATATGGCGGGAGGACCTACAATGAGCAGTTCTTC
once	-	TRBV5-5	14	TRBJ2-7	CASSLVVESYEQYF	TGTGCCAGCAGCTTGGTTGTCGAGTCGTACGAGCAGTACTTC
-	TRBD2	TRBV5-5	17	TRBJ2-1	CASSTWGASGNGNEQFF	TGTGCCAGCAGCACATGGGGGGCTAGCGGGAATGGCAATGAGCAGTTCTTC
few	-	TRBV6-4	13	TRBJ1-5	CASSVEGGQPQHF	TGTGCCAGCTCAGTGGAGGGGGGGCAGCCCCAGCATTTT
-	-	TRBV21-1	21	TRBJ1-4	CASSKWGMVQGRGCALRKLFF	TGTGCCAGCAGCAAATGGGGAATGGTCCAGGGGAGGGGTTGTGCTCTACGAAAACTGTTTTTT
few	TRBD1	TRBV19	15	TRBJ1-5	CASSVLDRANQPQHF	TGTGCCAGTAGTGTATTGGACAGGGCCAATCAGCCCCAGCATTTT
once	TRBD2	TRBV7-2	15	TRBJ2-5	CASSLLAGGLETQYF	TGTGCCAGCAGCTTACTAGCGGGAGGGTTGGAGACCCAGTACTTC
-	TRBD2	TRBV7-6	17	TRBJ2-5	CAITIERELAGIETQYF	TGTGCCATCACAATAGAACGGGAACTAGCGGGAATAGAGACCCAGTACTTC
-	TRBD2	TRBV12-5	14	TRBJ2-2	CASGLSGSGGELFF	TGTGCTAGTGGTCTTAGCGGGAGCGGCGGGGAGCTGTTTTTT
-	-	TRBV6-1	14	TRBJ1-3	CASLAGEGRNTIYF	TGTGCCAGTCTAGCCGGGGAGGGAAGAAACACCATATATTTT
-	-	TRBV6-1	13	TRBJ1-3	CASSLETGNTIYF	TGTGCCAGCTCCCTAGAGACTGGAAACACCATATATTTT
-	TRBD1	TRBV30	12	TRBJ2-7	CAWSQGDYEQYF	TGTGCCTGGAGTCAGGGGGACTACGAGCAGTACTTC